This T cell receptor (beta chain) was captured by sequencing in a study of T cell repertoires in cytomegalovirus infection. For the study at large: Signatures in public TCR beta sequences pointed to both CMV infection and matching HLA type.

Germline CDR1 reads SGHDT; CDR2 reads YYEEEE. There are 14 residues in the CDR3. The V end lost 0 bases, the J end lost 2 bases, and 9 bases lay between the germline ends. TCRdb called the reads again in MiXCR, with one record for every CDR3 protein. The sample gives approximately 120,000 distinct CDR3 sequences, more than 25% of which show up once; approximately 50% is in the top ten. This clonotype has a handful of counts. No antigen is known for it. Whole-study results and caveats: Dominant in the ex vivo response were TCR beta clonotypes restricted by HLA-C and specific for CMV.

The chain has TRBV5-6 and TRBJ2-7, with TRBD1 as a possible D gene (5 bases). This receptor was identified in a human donor in good health (CMV status not recorded). Some clones in this sample may be carry-over from other donors' samples. The specimen was CD8+ T cells from cultured PBMCs, collected from culture after CMV antigen stimulation. CDR3 in amino acids: CASSLGQSAYEQYF. The CDR3 nucleotides read TGTGCCAGCAGCTTGGGACAGTCAGCCTACGAGCAGTACTTC.